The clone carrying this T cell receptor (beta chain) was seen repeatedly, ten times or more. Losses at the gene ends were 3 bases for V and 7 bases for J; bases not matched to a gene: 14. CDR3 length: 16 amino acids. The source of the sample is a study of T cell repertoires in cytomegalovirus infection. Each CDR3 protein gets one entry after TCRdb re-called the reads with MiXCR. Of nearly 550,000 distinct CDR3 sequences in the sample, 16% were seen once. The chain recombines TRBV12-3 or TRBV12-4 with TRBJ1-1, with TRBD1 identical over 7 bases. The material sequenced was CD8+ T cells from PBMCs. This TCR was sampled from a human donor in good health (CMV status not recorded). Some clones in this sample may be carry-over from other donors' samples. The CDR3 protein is CASSFLDREFENEAFF. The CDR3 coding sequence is TGTGCCAGCAGTTTTTTAGACAGGGAATTTGAGAATGAAGCTTTCTTT.